Below are 20 T cell receptor beta chains sequenced from a single sample in a study of technical replicates of blood from several donors. Only in-frame clones appear in the TCRdb table, and some are missing; sequencing was by immunoSEQ multiplex PCR. The profile shows over 50,000 clones, more than 95% of them singletons. Sequenced material: T cells isolated from PBMCs. These receptor sequences come from a human donor in good health.

The chain carries TRBV15 and TRBJ2-7; 10 bases line up with TRBD1. The V and J ends lost 0 bases and 0 bases, in that order; junction bases with no gene match: 2. Germline values: CDR1 LNHNV, CDR2 YYDKDF (reference sequence). The CDR3 has 16 residues. CDR3 sequence reads: CATSRERTGGSYEQYF. The CDR3 coding sequence is TGTGCCACCAGCAGAGAGAGGACAGGGGGCTCCTACGAGCAGTACTTC.

The V call is TRBV5-6, the J call TRBJ2-1; D possibly corresponds to TRBD2 (6 bases). Trimming removed 4 bases at V and 0 bases at J, with 11 bases between. From germline, CDR1 is SGHDT and CDR2 YYEEEE. The CDR3 is 15 residues long. The CDR3 protein is CASSDGGSSYNEQFF. CDR3 coding DNA: TGTGCCAGCAGCGACGGGGGAAGCTCCTACAATGAGCAGTTCTTC.

The chain recombines TRBV27 with TRBJ1-2; no definite D call. The CDR3 loop spans 12 amino acids. Deletions cut 4 bases from V and 1 base from J, with 4 bases between. The germline gives CDR1 MNHEY, CDR2 SMNVEV (reference sequence). For the CDR3, the DNA is TGTGCCAGCAGTTCGAGTAACTATGGCTACACCTTC. This translates into CASSSSNYGYTF.

The genes are TRBV27 and TRBJ2-7; D possibly corresponds to TRBD2 (5 bases). Trimming pared 5 bases from V and 4 bases from J, leaving 12 bases between. Germline assignment: CDR1 MNHEY and CDR2 SMNVEV (reference sequence). CDR3 length: 13 amino acids. CDR3 in DNA: TGTGCCAGCAGTGCCGGACTCTTGTACGAGCAGTACTTC. This encodes CASSAGLLYEQYF.

The chain couples TRBV11-3 to TRBJ2-7, with D unclear. The CDR3 is 12 amino acids. V was pared by 6 bases and J by 3 bases, with 9 bases between. CDR1 SGHNT and CDR2 YENEEA come from the germline V gene. DNA of the CDR3: TGTGCCAGCAGTTTCAGTCTCTACGAGCAGTACTTC. This encodes CASSFSLYEQYF.

The V call is TRBV7-9, the J call TRBJ2-7; 8 bases align to TRBD2. The CDR3 totals 15 residues. The V gene end was trimmed by 2 bases and the J gene end by 4 bases; junction bases not matched to a gene: 7. Germline CDR1 reads SEHNR; CDR2 reads FQNEAQ (reference sequence). The DNA of the CDR3 is TGTGCCAGCAGCTTAATCGGAGCGGGGGAGTACGAGCAGTACTTC. Encoded protein: CASSLIGAGEYEQYF.

The V and J genes are TRBV30 and TRBJ2-1; D may be TRBD2 (7 bases). The CDR3 runs 16 residues. Trimming stripped 3 bases from V and 5 bases from J, with 20 bases between. Germline V gene lookup returns CDR1 GTSNPN and CDR2 SVGIG (reference sequence). For the CDR3, the DNA is TGTGCCTGGAGCGGAACAAGGGGGGGGCCAGACAATGAGCAGTTCTTC. Its protein product is CAWSGTRGGPDNEQFF. The full variable domain, rest sourced from reference TRBV30 and TRBJ2-1, is SQTIHQWPATLVQPVGSPLSLECTVEGTSNPNLYWYRQAAGRGLQLLFYSVGIGQISSEVPQNLSASRPQDRQFILSSKKLLLSDSGFYLCAWSGTRGGPDNEQFFGPGTRLTVL.

This chain links TRBV6-5 with TRBJ2-1; the D gene is possibly TRBD1 (6 bases). Trimming cost V 2 bases and J 3 bases, with 11 bases left between them. Germline-derived CDR1 and CDR2 are MNHEY and SVGAGI. The CDR3 is 15 amino acids. This chain's CDR3 is CASSYRGTGYNEQFF. As DNA, the CDR3 is TGTGCCAGCAGTTACAGGGGGACCGGCTACAATGAGCAGTTCTTC.

This clone was seen just once. V usage is TRBV9 and J usage is TRBJ1-6; 7 nucleotides match TRBD1. Germline trimming cut 1 base from V and 7 bases from J; bases unmatched to any gene: 5. The CDR3 runs to 15 residues. The germline gives CDR1 SGDLS, CDR2 YYNGEE. CDR3 sequence: CASSVRQGLNSPLHF. The CDR3 bases are TGTGCCAGCAGCGTAAGACAGGGTTTAAATTCACCCCTCCACTTT.

The rearrangement joins TRBV7-9 to TRBJ2-7; 10 bases align to TRBD1. CDR1 and CDR2 from the germline V gene are SEHNR and FQNEAQ (reference sequence). CDR3 length: 16 amino acids. The trim removed 5 bases at V and 7 bases at J, leaving 14 bases unmatched. CDR3 sequence (DNA): TGTGCCAGCAGCGAAGGGATTGGGACAGGGGAGGATGAGCAGTACTTC. Translating gives CASSEGIGTGEDEQYF.

The V gene is TRBV27, the J gene TRBJ1-4; possible D gene TRBD1, 6 bases. CDR3 length: 15 amino acids. CDR1 and CDR2 (germline): MNHEY, SMNVEV (reference sequence). V gave up 6 bases and J gave up 1 base, with 12 bases separating them. The CDR3 sequence is CASRWGRGTNEKLFF. CDR3 nucleotides: TGTGCCAGCAGGTGGGGGCGCGGAACTAATGAAAAACTGTTTTTT.

The chain employs TRBV27 and TRBJ2-2, with 8 bases that match TRBD2. Germline lookup yields CDR1 MNHEY and CDR2 SMNVEV (reference sequence). The CDR3 spans 16 residues. V was clipped by 6 bases and J by 4 bases; unmatched bases: 10. CDR3 region: CASSPGLAGPTGELFF. The CDR3 bases are TGTGCCAGCAGCCCGGGTTTAGCGGGGCCCACCGGGGAGCTGTTTTTT.

J is TRBJ2-7 and V is TRBV7-8, with no clear D. With 4 bases removed from V and 4 bases from J, the gap between germline ends came to 11 bases. Germline V gene data show CDR1 as SGHVS and CDR2 as FQNEAQ. There are 13 residues in the CDR3. DNA for the CDR3: TGTGCCAGCAGCTCTAGGCGCCTATACGAGCAGTACTTC. Protein: CASSSRRLYEQYF.

This rearrangement joins TRBV5-1 to TRBJ2-7, with a tentative D call TRBD1 (5 bases). The germline CDR1 and CDR2 sequences are SGHRS and YFSETQ. V lost 5 bases and J lost 0, with 12 bases in between. The CDR3 spans 14 residues. Here the CDR3 DNA reads TGCGCCAGCAGTTTGTTAGGGGTCTCCTACGAGCAGTACTTC. Protein: CASSLLGVSYEQYF.

The chain is built from TRBV7-9 and TRBJ1-6; no clear D gene. The ends were cut back, 1 base at V and 5 bases at J, with 9 bases in the middle. In germline, CDR1 is SEHNR, CDR2 FQNEAQ (reference sequence). The CDR3 runs 15 residues. CDR3 bases: TGTGCCAGCAGCTTAGACAGATCTAATAATTCACCCCTCCACTTT. Translation: CASSLDRSNNSPLHF.

The chain recombines TRBV29-1 with TRBJ2-3; the D is unclear. The germline CDR1 and CDR2 sequences are SQVTM and ANQGSEA. The CDR3 has 14 amino acids. V was clipped by 6 bases and J by 3 bases, with 16 bases between them. CDR3 loop: CSVILPLVTDTQYF. In DNA, the CDR3 is TGCAGCGTGATACTCCCCTTGGTGACAGATACGCAGTATTTT.

The chain couples TRBV11-2 to TRBJ1-2; 8 bases line up with TRBD1. The V gene end was trimmed by 9 bases and the J gene end by 0 bases; junction bases not matched to a gene: 3. Germline CDR1 reads SGHAT; CDR2 reads FQNNGV. The CDR3 consists of 13 residues. DNA of the CDR3: TGTGCCAGTGGACAGGGCGCTAACTATGGCTACACCTTC. Translation: CASGQGANYGYTF.

Comments on this clone: Germline and junction disagree at one end, which may indicate a read error. The gene calls are TRBV6-1 and TRBJ1-5; D is perhaps TRBD1 (5 bases). Germline CDR1 reads MNHNS; CDR2 reads SASEGT. There are 13 residues in the CDR3. DNA for the CDR3: TGTGCCAGCGGTGACAGTTCTAATCAGCCCCAGCATTTT. Its translation: CASGDSSNQPQHF.

The chain combines TRBV5-1 with TRBJ1-4; TRBD1 agrees at 7 bases. Germline loops: CDR1 SGHRS, CDR2 YFSETQ. J gave up 6 bases and V 4 bases, and 6 bases lay outside the gene matches. This CDR3 has 14 residues. The CDR3 reads CASSRLGTDEKLFF. The CDR3 bases are TGCGCCAGCAGCCGCTTAGGGACAGATGAAAAACTGTTTTTT.

The J gene is TRBJ2-2, the V gene TRBV29-1, with 10 bases lining up with TRBD1. The CDR3 runs 14 residues. Germline trimming cut 4 bases from V and 5 bases from J; bases unmatched to any gene: 4. From germline, CDR1 is SQVTM and CDR2 ANQGSEA. CDR3 amino acids: CSVGTGGLTGELFF. DNA for the CDR3: TGCAGCGTTGGGACAGGGGGTTTGACCGGGGAGCTGTTTTTT.